The 11 T cell receptor beta chains presented below share a single source sample, sequenced in a study of tumor-infiltrating lymphocytes in localized non-small cell lung cancer. Repertoires were generated with immunoSEQ multiplex PCR, while TCRdb's copy carries only in-frame clones and drops some. The profile shows 15,000 to 20,000 clones, just under 80% of them singletons. What was sequenced was lung tumor tissue. These receptors were collected from a human donor with non-small cell lung cancer.

The V gene is TRBV7-2, the J gene TRBJ2-1; D is perhaps TRBD1 (6 bases). Trimming shortened V by 6 bases and J by 5 bases, and 14 bases separated the two germline ends. The CDR3 covers 14 residues. The V gene's germline CDR1 is SGHTA and CDR2 FQGNSA. CDR3 sequence: CASRRGWGHNEQFF. CDR3 DNA: TGTGCCAGCAGGAGAGGTTGGGGGCACAATGAGCAGTTCTTC.

J is TRBJ2-2 and V is TRBV5-1; tentative D call: TRBD1 (6 bases). This CDR3 is built from 14 residues. Germline V gives CDR1 SGHRS, CDR2 YFSETQ. Between the trimmed V and J ends, which lost 1 base and 6 bases, there was a span of 10 bases. DNA for the CDR3: TGCGCCAGCAGCTTGACAGGGTACCCCGGGGAGCTGTTTTTT. Amino acids: CASSLTGYPGELFF.

This clone occurred once. This chain connects TRBV7-3 to TRBJ2-3; D perhaps matches TRBD1 (6 bases). Trimming shortened V by 2 bases and J by 4 bases, and 10 bases separated the two germline ends. The CDR3 extends over 14 amino acids. Germline V lookup: CDR1 SGHTA, CDR2 FQGTGA. CDR3 region: CASSLLGAADTQYF. The CDR3 DNA reads TGTGCCAGCAGCTTACTGGGGGCGGCAGATACGCAGTATTTT.

The rearrangement links TRBV2 to TRBJ1-2; D is uncertain. CDR3 length equals 13 residues. Germline V gives CDR1 SNHLY, CDR2 FYNNEI. The V end lost 7 bases, the J end lost 4 bases, and 13 bases lay between the germline ends. The CDR3 reads CASITDVSYGYTF. The CDR3 DNA sequence: TGTGCCAGCATTACTGACGTCTCCTATGGCTACACCTTC.

The rearrangement joins TRBV9 to TRBJ1-1, with TRBD1 matching over 7 bases. The CDR3 extends over 16 amino acids. CDR1 and CDR2 (germline): SGDLS, YYNGEE. V shed 8 bases, J shed 6 bases, and the junction held 19 bases outside the gene matches. Here the CDR3 reads CARPTPPRNRGPEAFF. CDR3 sequence (DNA): TGTGCCAGACCAACCCCTCCCCGAAACAGGGGTCCTGAAGCTTTCTTT.

The chain recombines TRBV13 with TRBJ2-2; possible D gene TRBD1, 5 bases. V was trimmed by 3 bases and J by 2 bases, leaving 16 bases between them. The germline V gene has CDR1 PRHDT and CDR2 FYEKMQ (reference sequence). The CDR3 runs to 17 residues. The CDR3 DNA is TGTGCCAGCAGCTTCGTCGGTAACAGGCCAAACACCGGGGAGCTGTTTTTT. Residues: CASSFVGNRPNTGELFF. Full variable domain (remainder filled in from reference TRBV13 and TRBJ2-2): AAGVIQSPRHLIKEKRETATLKCYPIPRHDTVYWYQQGPGQDPQFLISFYEKMQSDKGSIPDRFSAQQFSDYHSELNMSSLELGDSALYFCASSFVGNRPNTGELFFGEGSRLTVL.

J is TRBJ1-4 and V is TRBV4-2; 7 nucleotides line up with TRBD1. V shed 0 bases and J 0 bases; nucleotides not matched to a gene: 7. This CDR3 comprises 18 residues. Per germline, CDR1 LGHNA and CDR2 YNFKEQ. CDR3 residues: CASSQDTGTESTNEKLFF. DNA of the CDR3: TGTGCCAGCAGCCAAGACACCGGGACAGAGTCAACTAATGAAAAACTGTTTTTT.

The chain uses TRBV6-6 and TRBJ2-5, with 11 bases identical to TRBD1. Germline V gene data show CDR1 as MNHNY and CDR2 as SVGAGI (reference sequence). J was trimmed by 3 bases and V by 10 bases; bases with no gene match: 13. This CDR3 has 16 residues. CDR3: CATQLYGTGGEETQYF. The DNA of the CDR3 is TGTGCCACACAACTCTACGGGACAGGGGGAGAAGAGACCCAGTACTTC.

In DNA, the CDR3 is TGTGCCAGCAGTTCGACAGGTGCTCCTCCCTACGAGCAGTACTTC. Translated, it gives CASSSTGAPPYEQYF. The chain links TRBV27 to TRBJ2-7; tentative D call: TRBD1 (6 bases). The CDR3 runs 15 residues. The ends were cut back, 4 bases at V and 2 bases at J, with 15 bases in the middle. The V gene's germline CDR1 is MNHEY and CDR2 SMNVEV (reference sequence).

The chain links TRBV4-3 to TRBJ2-7, with D possibly being TRBD1 (6 bases). The CDR3 loop spans 16 amino acids. Germline V gene sequence: CDR1 LGHNA, CDR2 YSLEER. The ends were cut back, 0 bases at V and 0 bases at J, with 12 bases in the middle. The CDR3: CASSQDRGSPSYEQYF. The CDR3 DNA sequence: TGCGCCAGCAGCCAAGATAGGGGGAGCCCCTCCTACGAGCAGTACTTC.

The chain combines TRBV5-6 with TRBJ1-1, with D unresolved. The CDR3 has 15 amino acids. V was cut by 1 base and J by 0 bases, with 10 bases left in between. The germline V gene encodes CDR1 SGHDT and CDR2 YYEEEE. CDR3 sequence: CASSLQSYMNTEAFF. DNA of the CDR3: TGTGCCAGCAGCTTGCAGAGTTACATGAACACTGAAGCTTTCTTT.